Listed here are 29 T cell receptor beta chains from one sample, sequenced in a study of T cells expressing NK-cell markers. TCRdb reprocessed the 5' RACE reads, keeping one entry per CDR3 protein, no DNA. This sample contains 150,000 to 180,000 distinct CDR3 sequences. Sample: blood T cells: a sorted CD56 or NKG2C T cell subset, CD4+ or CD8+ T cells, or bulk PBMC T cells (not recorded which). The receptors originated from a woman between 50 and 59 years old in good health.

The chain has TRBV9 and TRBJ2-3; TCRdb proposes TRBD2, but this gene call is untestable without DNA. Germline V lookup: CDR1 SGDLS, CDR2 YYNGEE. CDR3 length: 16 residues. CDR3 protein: CASSVGVGRESDTQYF. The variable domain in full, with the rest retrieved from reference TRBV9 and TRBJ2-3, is DSGVTQTPKHLITATGQRVTLRCSPRSGDLSVYWYQQSLDQGLQFLIQYYNGEERAKGNILERFSAQQFPDLHSELNLSSLELGDSALYFCASSVGVGRESDTQYFGPGTRLTVL.

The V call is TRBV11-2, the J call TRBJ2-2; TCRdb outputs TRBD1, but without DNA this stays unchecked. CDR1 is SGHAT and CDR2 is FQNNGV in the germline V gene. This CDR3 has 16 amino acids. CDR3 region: CASSGRPAGGTGELFF.

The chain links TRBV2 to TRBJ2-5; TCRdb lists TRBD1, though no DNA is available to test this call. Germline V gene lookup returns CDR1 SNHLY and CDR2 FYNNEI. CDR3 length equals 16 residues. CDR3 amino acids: CASSEGSSGPQETQYF. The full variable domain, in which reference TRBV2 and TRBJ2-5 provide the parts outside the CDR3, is EPEVTQTPSHQVTQMGQEVILRCVPISNHLYFYWYRQILGQKVEFLVSFYNNEISEKSEIFDDQFSVERPDGSNFTLKIRSTKLEDSAMYFCASSEGSSGPQETQYFGPGTRLLVL.

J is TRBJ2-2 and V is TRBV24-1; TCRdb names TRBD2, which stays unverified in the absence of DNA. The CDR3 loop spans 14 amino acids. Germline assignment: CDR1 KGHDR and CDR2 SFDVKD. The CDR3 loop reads CATSEILGPGELFF.

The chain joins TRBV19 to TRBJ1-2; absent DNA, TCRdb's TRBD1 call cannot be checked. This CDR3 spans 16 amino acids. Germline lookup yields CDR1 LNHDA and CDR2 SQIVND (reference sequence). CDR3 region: CASSTSAGGQGYGYTF. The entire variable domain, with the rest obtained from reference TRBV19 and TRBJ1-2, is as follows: DGGITQSPKYLFRKEGQNVTLSCEQNLNHDAMYWYRQDPGQGLRLIYYSQIVNDFQKGDIAEGYSVSREKKESFPLTVTSAQKNPTAFYLCASSTSAGGQGYGYTFGSGTRLTVV.

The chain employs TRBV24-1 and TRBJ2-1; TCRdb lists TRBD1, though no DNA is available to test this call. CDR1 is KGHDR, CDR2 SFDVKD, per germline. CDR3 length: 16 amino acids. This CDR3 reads CATSDLGTPSYNEQFF.

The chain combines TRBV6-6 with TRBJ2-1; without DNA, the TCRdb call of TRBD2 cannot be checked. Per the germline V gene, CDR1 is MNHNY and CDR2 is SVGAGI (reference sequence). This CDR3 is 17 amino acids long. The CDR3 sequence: CASSYSKGAAGVEEQFF.

CDR3 sequence: CASSSPSNGTLSGANVLTF. The chain recombines TRBV7-9 with TRBJ2-6; the TCRdb call, TRBD2, lacks DNA for checking. CDR1 and CDR2 from the germline V gene are SEHNR and FQNEAQ (reference sequence). The CDR3 spans 19 residues. The whole variable domain, remainder taken from reference TRBV7-9 and TRBJ2-6, is DTGVSQNPRHKITKRGQNVTFRCDPISEHNRLYWYRQTLGQGPEFLTYFQNEAQLEKSRLLSDRFSAERPKGSFSTLEIQRTEQGDSAMYLCASSSPSNGTLSGANVLTFGAGSRLTVL.

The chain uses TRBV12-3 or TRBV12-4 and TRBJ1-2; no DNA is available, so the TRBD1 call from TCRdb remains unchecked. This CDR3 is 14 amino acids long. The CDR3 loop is CASSSDSSNYGYTF.

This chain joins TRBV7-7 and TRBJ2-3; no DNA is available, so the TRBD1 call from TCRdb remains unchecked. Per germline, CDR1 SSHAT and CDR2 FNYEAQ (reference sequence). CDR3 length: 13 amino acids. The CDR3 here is CASSLDPPGTQYF. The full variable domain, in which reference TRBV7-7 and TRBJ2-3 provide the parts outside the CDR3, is GAGVSQSPRYKVTKRGQDVTLRCDPISSHATLYWYQQALGQGPEFLTYFNYEAQPDKSGLPSDRFSAERPEGSISTLTIQRTEQRDSAMYRCASSLDPPGTQYFGPGTRLTVL.

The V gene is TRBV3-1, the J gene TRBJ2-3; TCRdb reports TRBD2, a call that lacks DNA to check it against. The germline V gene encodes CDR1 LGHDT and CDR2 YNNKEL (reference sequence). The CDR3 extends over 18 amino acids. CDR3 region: CASSLEPGTSYPVDTQYF.

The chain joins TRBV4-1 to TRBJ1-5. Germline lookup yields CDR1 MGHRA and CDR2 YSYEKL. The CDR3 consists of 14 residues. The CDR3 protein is CASSLKYSNQPQHF.

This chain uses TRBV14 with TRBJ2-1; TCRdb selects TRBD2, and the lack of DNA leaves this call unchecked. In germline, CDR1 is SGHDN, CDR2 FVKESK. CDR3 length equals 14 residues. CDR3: CATSLRTSWDEQFF.

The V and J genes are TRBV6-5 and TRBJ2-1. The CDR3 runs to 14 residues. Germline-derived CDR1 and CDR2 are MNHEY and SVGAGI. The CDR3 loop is CASSYNEVINEQFF.

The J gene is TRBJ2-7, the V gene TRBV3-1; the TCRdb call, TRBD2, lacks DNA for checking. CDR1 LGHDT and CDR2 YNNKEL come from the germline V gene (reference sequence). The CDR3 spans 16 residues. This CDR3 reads CASSPYRLAGDYEQYF.

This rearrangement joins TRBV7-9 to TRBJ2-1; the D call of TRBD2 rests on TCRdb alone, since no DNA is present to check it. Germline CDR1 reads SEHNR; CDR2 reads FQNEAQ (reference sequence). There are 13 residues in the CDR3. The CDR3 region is CAIRLAGVNEQFF.

The CDR3 protein is CASSQETSGPTQYF. The chain couples TRBV3-1 to TRBJ2-5; TCRdb picks TRBD2, but there is no DNA to check that call. Germline lookup yields CDR1 LGHDT and CDR2 YNNKEL (reference sequence). This CDR3 is 14 amino acids long.

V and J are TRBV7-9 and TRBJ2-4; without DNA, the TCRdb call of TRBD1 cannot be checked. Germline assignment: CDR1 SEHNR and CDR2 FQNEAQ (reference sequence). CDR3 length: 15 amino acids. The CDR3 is CASSQRIAQGNIQYF.

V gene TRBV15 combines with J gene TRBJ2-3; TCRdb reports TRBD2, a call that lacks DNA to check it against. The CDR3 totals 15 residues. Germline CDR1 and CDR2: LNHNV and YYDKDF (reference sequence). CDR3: CATSFRAESTDTQYF.

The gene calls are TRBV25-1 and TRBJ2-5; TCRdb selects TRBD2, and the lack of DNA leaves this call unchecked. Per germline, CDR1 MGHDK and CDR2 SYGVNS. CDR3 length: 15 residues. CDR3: CASSEESGSRETQYF.

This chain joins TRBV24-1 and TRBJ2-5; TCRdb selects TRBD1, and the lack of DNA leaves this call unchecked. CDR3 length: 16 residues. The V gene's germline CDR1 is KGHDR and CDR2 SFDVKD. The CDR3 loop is CATSEIGRGLQETQYF.

CDR3: CASNPGLAGGNEQFF. This rearrangement joins TRBV10-2 to TRBJ2-1; TCRdb selects TRBD2, and the lack of DNA leaves this call unchecked. CDR3 size: 15 residues. Germline CDR1 is WSHSY and CDR2 is SAAADI.

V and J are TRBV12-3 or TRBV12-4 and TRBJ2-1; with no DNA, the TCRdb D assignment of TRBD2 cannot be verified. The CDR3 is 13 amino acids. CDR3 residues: CASKREYDNEQFF.

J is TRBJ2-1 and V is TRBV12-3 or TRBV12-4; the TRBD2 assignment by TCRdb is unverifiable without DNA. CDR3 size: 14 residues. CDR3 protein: CASRTTHSYNEQFF.

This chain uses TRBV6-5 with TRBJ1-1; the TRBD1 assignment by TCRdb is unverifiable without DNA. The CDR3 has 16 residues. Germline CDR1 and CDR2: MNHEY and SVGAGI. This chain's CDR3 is CATGNAPGTSMFEAFF.

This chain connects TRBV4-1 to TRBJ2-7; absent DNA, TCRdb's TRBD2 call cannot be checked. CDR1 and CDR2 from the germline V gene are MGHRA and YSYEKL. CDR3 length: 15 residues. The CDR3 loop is CASSQETPSQREQYF.

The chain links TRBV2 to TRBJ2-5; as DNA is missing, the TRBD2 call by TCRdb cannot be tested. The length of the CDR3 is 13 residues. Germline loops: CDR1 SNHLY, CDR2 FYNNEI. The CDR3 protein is CASSAGTKETQYF.

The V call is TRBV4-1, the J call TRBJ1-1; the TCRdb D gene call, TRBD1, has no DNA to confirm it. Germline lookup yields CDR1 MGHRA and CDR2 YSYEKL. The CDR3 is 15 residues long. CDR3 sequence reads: CASSRVGHWGTEAFF.

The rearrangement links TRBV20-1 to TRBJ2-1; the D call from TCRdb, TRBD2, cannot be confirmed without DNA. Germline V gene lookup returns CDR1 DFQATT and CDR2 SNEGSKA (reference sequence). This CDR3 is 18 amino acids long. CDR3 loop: CSALQLAGGPISVNEQFF.